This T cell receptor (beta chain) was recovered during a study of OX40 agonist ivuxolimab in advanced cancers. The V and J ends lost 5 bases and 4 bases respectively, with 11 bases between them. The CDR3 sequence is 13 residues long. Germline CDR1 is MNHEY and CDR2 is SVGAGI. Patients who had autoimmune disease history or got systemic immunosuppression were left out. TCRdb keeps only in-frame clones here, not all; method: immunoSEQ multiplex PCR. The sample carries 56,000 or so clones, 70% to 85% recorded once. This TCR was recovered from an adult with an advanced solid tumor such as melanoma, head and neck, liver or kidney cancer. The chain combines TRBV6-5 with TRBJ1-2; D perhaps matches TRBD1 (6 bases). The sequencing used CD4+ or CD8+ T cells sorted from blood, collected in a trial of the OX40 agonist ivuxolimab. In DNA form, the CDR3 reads TGTGCCAGCAGTATACAGGGCGGCTATGGCTACACCTTC. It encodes CASSIQGGYGYTF.